The TCR beta chain described here comes from a study of PD-L1 blockade in urothelial cancer (dated by TCRdb to about 2017). About the investigation overall: Every patient began therapy in the mid-2010s and was given atezolizumab 1,200 mg intravenously every 3 weeks. About 85% of the roughly 29 patients were identified as males with urothelial cancer of bladder origin, and a prior smoking history was reported by 18 of 29 patients. An ECOG performance status of 0 or 1 was recorded for the patients, and 0 to 3 prior chemotherapy regimens had been received by the patients. Blood samples were analyzed at 3 weeks after treatment start (second dose) and at 6 weeks after treatment start. Blood samples yielded a median of about 150,000 T cells and tens of thousands of unique TCRs, with median clonality 0.080. Somatic, immune and clinical correlates of response to PD-L1 blockade with atezolizumab in urothelial cancer were the focus of an exploratory multi-omic analysis. Pretreatment tumor samples, along with matched peripheral blood serially collected before and after atezolizumab treatment, were subjected to TCR sequencing. Durable clinical benefit was defined as a progression-free survival longer than 6 months, and TCR features were additionally tested against progression-free survival and overall survival. In the same patients, whole exome sequencing and RNA sequencing of pretreatment tumors were performed in addition to TCR sequencing. Durable clinical benefit was achieved by nine patients and was not achieved by 20 patients. Over 28 patients had pretreatment blood TCR-seq, about 25 had at least one posttreatment blood collection, and about 25 had tumor TCR-seq. The full study reports these points: Among patients with durable benefit, tumor-associated TCR clones showed greater expansion in peripheral blood 3 weeks after treatment started (n = 22, p = 0.022). Improved progression-free and overall survival was associated with having pretreatment peripheral blood TCR clonality below the median. Because the sample size was small (n of about 30) and many of the analyses were exploratory, the results are meant to be hypothesis-generating.

Points on this clone: This receptor's antigen is unknown. It has no much larger one-base neighbor in the sample; base qualities were not kept.

Each PCR received spiked-in synthetic TCR analog templates so that absolute template abundance could be estimated from read counts. Using the immunoSEQ assay, TCRbeta CDR3 regions were amplified from genomic DNA with bias-controlled V and J gene primers. Sequencing of rearranged TCRbeta segments was performed at approximately 20X coverage. Per the original workflow: Clustering was used to correct sequencing errors, and CDR3s were annotated against IMGT so that V, D and J genes could be assigned. Downstream analyses used only productive TCRbeta rearrangements and left out out-of-frame or stop-codon sequences. Clonality was calculated as one minus the Shannon entropy normalized by the log of the number of unique productive sequences. Clones differing between time points or between blood and tumor were identified using Fisher's exact test with Benjamini-Hochberg correction, with an adjusted p below 0.01 applied as the threshold. TCRdb re-hosts the immuneACCESS table, in-frame sequences only. Its copies lack some clones; in the studies checked, an unresolved V gene accounts for under half of them, and the cause for the rest is not known. The V and J calls and the clone size are those of that table, but D and trimming were determined from the DNA. In this sample the table shows about 69,000 clones, around 90% of which occur a single time. Of the sample, 3.4% is held by the ten largest clones.

Between the V and J ends, shortened by 5 bases and 2 bases respectively, the junction contains 19 bases. From the cysteine through the phenylalanine, the CDR3 covers 16 amino acids. The entry retains the CDR3 DNA only, 48 bases that are in frame from base 1. A total of 29 patients with locally advanced or metastatic urothelial carcinoma, treated at Memorial Sloan Kettering on a trial protocol, made up the cohort. Peripheral blood mononuclear cells were collected pretreatment and during treatment, at between 1 and 8 total time points per patient. The Qiagen DNeasy Blood extraction kit was used to purify genomic DNA from total PBMCs and from tumor samples. PBMCs were collected pretreatment and during treatment, and were isolated and stored as previously described.

The chain uses TRBV23-1 and TRBJ2-7, with TRBD2 tentatively as D gene (6 bases match). TRBV23-1 is given ORF status, its function remaining uncertain. Sequencing was performed on PBMCs, taken around atezolizumab (anti-PD-L1) treatment. This TCR derives from a man between 60 and 70 years old with urothelial cancer. The base sequence is TGCGCCAGCAGTTCAAAGGAGAGGGGACTTCCCTACGAGCAGTACTTC. Protein translation: CASSSKERGLPYEQYF.